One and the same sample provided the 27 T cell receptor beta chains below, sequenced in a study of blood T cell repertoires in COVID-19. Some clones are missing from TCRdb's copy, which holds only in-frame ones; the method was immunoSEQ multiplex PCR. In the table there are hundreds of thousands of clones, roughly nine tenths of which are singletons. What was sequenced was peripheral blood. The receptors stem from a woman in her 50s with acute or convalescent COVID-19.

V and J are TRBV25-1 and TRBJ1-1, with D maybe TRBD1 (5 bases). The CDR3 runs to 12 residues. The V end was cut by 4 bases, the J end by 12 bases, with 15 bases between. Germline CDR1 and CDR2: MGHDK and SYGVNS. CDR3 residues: CASSAPRGVTFF. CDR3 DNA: TGTGCCAGCAGTGCCCCCCGGGGGGTAACTTTCTTT. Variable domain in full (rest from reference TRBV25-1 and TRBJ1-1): EADIYQTPRYLVIGTGKKITLECSQTMGHDKMYWYQQDPGMELHLIHYSYGVNSTEKGDLSSESTVSRIRTEHFPLTLESARPSHTSQYLCASSAPRGVTFFGQGTRLTVV.

This chain's CDR3 is CASSLGLAEAKYEQYF. CDR3 sequence (DNA): TGTGCCAGCAGCTTAGGACTAGCGGAGGCCAAGTATGAGCAGTACTTC. The chain recombines TRBV7-9 with TRBJ2-7, with TRBD2 identical over 9 bases. This CDR3 has 16 amino acids. V dropped 1 base and J dropped 7; count of bases not matched to a gene: 11. Per the germline V gene, CDR1 is SEHNR and CDR2 is FQNEAQ (reference sequence). The full variable domain, rest sourced from reference TRBV7-9 and TRBJ2-7, is DTGVSQNPRHKITKRGQNVTFRCDPISEHNRLYWYRQTLGQGPEFLTYFQNEAQLEKSRLLSDRFSAERPKGSFSTLEIQRTEQGDSAMYLCASSLGLAEAKYEQYFGPGTRLTVT.

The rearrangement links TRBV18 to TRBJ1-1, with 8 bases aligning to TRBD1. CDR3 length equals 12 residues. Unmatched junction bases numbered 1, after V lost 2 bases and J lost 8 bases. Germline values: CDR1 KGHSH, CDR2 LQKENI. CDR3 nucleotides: TGTGCCAGCTCACCAGGACAGGGAGAAGCTTTCTTT. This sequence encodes CASSPGQGEAFF.

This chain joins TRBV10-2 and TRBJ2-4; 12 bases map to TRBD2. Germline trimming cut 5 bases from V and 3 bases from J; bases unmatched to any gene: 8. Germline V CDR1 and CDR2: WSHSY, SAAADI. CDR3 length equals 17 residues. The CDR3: CASSTTSGGLGKNIQYF. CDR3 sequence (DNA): TGCGCCAGCAGTACGACTAGCGGGGGTCTTGGCAAAAACATTCAGTACTTC.

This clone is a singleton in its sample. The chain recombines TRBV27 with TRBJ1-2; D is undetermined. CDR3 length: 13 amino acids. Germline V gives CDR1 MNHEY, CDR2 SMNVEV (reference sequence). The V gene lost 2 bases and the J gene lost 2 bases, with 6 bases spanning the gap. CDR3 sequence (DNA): TGTGCCAGCAGTTTACAACTCAACTATGGCTACACCTTC. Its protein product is CASSLQLNYGYTF.

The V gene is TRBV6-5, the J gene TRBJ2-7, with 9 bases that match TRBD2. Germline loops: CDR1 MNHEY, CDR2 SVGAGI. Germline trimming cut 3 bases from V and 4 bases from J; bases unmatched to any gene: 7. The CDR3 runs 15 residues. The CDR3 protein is CASSYGSGSPYEQYF. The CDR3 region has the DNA TGTGCCAGCAGTTATGGTAGCGGGAGTCCTTACGAGCAGTACTTC.

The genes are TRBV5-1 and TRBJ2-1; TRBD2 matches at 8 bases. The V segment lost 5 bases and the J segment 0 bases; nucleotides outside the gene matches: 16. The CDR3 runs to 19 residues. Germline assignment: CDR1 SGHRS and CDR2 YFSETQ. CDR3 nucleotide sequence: TGCGCCAGCAGGAGGGTCTACGGGGGGGGACCCCTCTCCTACAATGAGCAGTTCTTC. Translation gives CASRRVYGGGPLSYNEQFF.

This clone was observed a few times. CDR3 loop: CASSLTGISYEQYF. In DNA form, the CDR3 reads TGTGCCAGCAGCTTGACCGGGATCTCCTACGAGCAGTACTTC. The chain is built from TRBV5-8 and TRBJ2-7, with a weak D call TRBD2 (5 bases). From germline, CDR1 is SGHTS and CDR2 YDEGEE. The CDR3 covers 14 residues. The V and J ends lost 1 base and 0 bases respectively, with 8 bases between them.

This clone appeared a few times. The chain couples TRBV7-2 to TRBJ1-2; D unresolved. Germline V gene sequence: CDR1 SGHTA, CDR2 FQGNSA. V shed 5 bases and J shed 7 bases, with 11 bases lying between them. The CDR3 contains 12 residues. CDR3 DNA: TGTGCCAGCAGCGCCCGAAGAGCTGGCTACACCTTC. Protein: CASSARRAGYTF.

CDR3 residues: CASSGDSGNQPQHF. CDR3 sequence (DNA): TGTGCCAGCAGTGGAGACAGCGGCAATCAGCCCCAGCATTTT. This chain links TRBV2 with TRBJ1-5; TRBD1 is a possible D gene (5 bases). The V end lost 4 bases, the J end lost 2 bases, and 9 bases lay between the germline ends. The CDR3 is 14 residues long. Germline-derived CDR1 and CDR2 are SNHLY and FYNNEI.

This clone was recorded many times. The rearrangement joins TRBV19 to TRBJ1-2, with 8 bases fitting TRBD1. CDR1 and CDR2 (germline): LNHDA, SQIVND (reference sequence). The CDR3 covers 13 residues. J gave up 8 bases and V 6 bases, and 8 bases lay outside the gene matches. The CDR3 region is CASSNGQGRGYTF. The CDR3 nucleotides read TGTGCCAGTAGCAATGGACAGGGTCGGGGCTACACCTTC.

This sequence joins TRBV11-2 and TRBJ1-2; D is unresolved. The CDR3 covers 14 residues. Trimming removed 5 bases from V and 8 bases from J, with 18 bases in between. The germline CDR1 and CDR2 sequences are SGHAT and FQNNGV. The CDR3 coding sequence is TGTGCCAGCAGCACAAGCAATTGGGGAGAGGGCTACACCTTC. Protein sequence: CASSTSNWGEGYTF.

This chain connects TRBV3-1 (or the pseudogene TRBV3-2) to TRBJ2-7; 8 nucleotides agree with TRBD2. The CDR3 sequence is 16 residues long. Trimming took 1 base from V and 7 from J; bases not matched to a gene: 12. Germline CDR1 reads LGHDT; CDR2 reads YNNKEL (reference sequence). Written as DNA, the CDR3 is TGTGCCAGCAGCCAAGGGAGCGGGGGACTCTTTGGGGAGCAGTACTTC. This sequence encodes CASSQGSGGLFGEQYF.

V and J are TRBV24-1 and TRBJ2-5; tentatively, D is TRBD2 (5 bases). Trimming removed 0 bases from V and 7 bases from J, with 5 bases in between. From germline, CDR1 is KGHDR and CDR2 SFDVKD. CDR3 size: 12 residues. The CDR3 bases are TGTGCCACCAGTGATTTGCGGGGGACCCAGTACTTC. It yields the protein CATSDLRGTQYF.

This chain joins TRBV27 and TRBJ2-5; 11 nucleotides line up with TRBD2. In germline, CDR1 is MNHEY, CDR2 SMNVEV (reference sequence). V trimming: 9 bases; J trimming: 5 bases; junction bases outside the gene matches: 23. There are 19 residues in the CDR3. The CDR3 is CARSIRGLAGTSKEETQYF. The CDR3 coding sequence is TGTGCCAGATCGATTAGAGGACTAGCGGGCACATCGAAGGAGGAGACCCAGTACTTC.

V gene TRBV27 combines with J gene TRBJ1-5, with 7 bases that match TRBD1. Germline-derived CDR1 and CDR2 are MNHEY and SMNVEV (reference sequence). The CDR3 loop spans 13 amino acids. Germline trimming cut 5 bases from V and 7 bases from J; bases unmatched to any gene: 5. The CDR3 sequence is CASSSKGGQPQHF. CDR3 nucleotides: TGTGCCAGCAGTAGTAAAGGGGGCCAGCCCCAGCATTTT.

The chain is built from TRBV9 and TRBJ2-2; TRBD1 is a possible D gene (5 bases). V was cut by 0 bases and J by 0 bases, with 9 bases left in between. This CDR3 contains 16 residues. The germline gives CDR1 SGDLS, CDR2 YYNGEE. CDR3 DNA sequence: TGTGCCAGCAGCGTAGGGGGCAGCGCGAACACCGGGGAGCTGTTTTTT. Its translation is CASSVGGSANTGELFF.

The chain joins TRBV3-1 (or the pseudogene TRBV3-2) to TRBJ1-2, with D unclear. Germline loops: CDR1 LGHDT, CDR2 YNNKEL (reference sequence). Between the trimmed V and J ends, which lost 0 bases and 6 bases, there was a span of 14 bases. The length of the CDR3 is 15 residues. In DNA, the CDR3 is TGTGCCAGCAGCCAAGACTCCCGGAAGGAGAATGGCTACACCTTC. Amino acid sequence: CASSQDSRKENGYTF.

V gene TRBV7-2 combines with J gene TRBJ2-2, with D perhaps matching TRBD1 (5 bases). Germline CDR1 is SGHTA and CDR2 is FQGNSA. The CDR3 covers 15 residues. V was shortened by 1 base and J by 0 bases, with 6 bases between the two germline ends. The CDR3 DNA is TGTGCCAGCAGCTTAGGACAGACGAACACCGGGGAGCTGTTTTTT. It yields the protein CASSLGQTNTGELFF.

This CDR3 is CASSQASGTNFGTDTQYF. The CDR3 DNA sequence: TGCGCCAGCAGCCAAGCCAGCGGGACGAACTTTGGCACAGATACGCAGTATTTT. The chain uses TRBV4-3 and TRBJ2-3, with TRBD2 matching over 7 bases. In germline, CDR1 is LGHNA, CDR2 YSLEER. This CDR3 has 18 amino acids. Trimming cost V 1 base and J 1 base; bases outside gene matches: 11.

This CDR3 is CASNPGQQNIQYF. Written as DNA, the CDR3 is TGCGCCAGCAACCCGGGACAGCAAAACATTCAGTACTTC. The genes are TRBV5-1 and TRBJ2-4; 7 bases are a match to TRBD1. CDR1 is SGHRS, CDR2 YFSETQ, per germline. This CDR3 is 13 amino acids long. V shed 6 bases, J shed 5 bases, and the junction held 5 bases outside the gene matches.

The CDR3 sequence: CATSDSLAGDHNEQFF. In DNA form, the CDR3 reads TGTGCCACCAGTGACTCTCTAGCGGGAGATCACAATGAGCAGTTCTTC. This rearrangement joins TRBV24-1 to TRBJ2-1, with TRBD2 identical over 10 bases. V lost 4 bases and J lost 5; bases outside the gene matches: 7. Per germline, CDR1 KGHDR and CDR2 SFDVKD. The CDR3 is 16 amino acids.

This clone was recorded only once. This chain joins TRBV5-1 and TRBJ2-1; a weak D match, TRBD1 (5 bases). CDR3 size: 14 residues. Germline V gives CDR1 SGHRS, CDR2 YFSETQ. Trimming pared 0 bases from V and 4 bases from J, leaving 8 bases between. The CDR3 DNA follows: TGCGCCAGCAGCTTGGGGGGCGCTTACAATGAGCAGTTCTTC. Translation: CASSLGGAYNEQFF.

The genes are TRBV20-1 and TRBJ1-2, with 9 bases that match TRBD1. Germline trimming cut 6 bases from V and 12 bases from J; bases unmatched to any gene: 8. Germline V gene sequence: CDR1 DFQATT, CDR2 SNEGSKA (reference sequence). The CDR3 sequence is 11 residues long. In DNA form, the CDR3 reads TGCAGTGCCCAAACCGGGACAGGGAACACCTTC. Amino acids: CSAQTGTGNTF.

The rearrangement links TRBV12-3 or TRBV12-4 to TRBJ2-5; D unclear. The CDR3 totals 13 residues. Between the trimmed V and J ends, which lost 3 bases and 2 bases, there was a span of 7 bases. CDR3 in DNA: TGTGCCAGCAGTTTTGCCCTACAAGAGACCCAGTACTTC. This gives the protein CASSFALQETQYF.

The CDR3 region is CASSIRGRGNTEAFF. CDR3 in DNA: TGTGCCAGTAGTATCAGGGGGCGCGGGAACACTGAAGCTTTCTTT. This rearrangement joins TRBV19 to TRBJ1-1; 8 positions match TRBD1. Germline V gene data show CDR1 as LNHDA and CDR2 as SQIVND (reference sequence). The trim removed 3 bases at V and 1 base at J, leaving 4 bases unmatched. This CDR3 has 15 amino acids.

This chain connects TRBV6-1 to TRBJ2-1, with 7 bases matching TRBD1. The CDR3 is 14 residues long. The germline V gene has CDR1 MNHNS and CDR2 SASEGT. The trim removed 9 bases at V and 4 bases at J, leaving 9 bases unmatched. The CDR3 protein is CASSPGQRYNEQFF. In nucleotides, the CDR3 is TGTGCCAGTAGCCCGGGACAGAGATACAATGAGCAGTTCTTC.